These T cell receptor beta chains were read from a single sample in a study of shared clonotypes between healthy human individuals. Here immunoSEQ multiplex PCR was the method, and the copy in TCRdb shows in-frame clones only, minus some. The sample has approximately 1,500,000 clones, around 98% seen once; the top ten hold roughly 0.42%. The sample comprised naive CD4+ T cells sorted from blood. These receptors were obtained from a man younger than 45 in good health. CDR3s include the opening cysteine and the closing phenylalanine or tryptophan. The order of the fields is D gene, clone size, V gene, J gene, CDR3 DNA, CDR3 protein. D genes are given only for firm matches. Some rows have no size entry. The others give once, few or many, or a class for an expanded clone.

D: .
size: .
V: TRBV4-3
J: TRBJ2-1
DNA: TGCGCCAGCAGGCAACTGGGTTCCGGATTTGAGCAGTTCTTC
CDR3: CASRQLGSGFEQFF

D: .
size: .
V: TRBV2
J: TRBJ1-4
DNA: TGTGCCAGCAAATGGGTTGCAACCCCAACTAATGAAAAACTGTTTTTT
CDR3: CASKWVATPTNEKLFF

D: TRBD2
size: .
V: TRBV6-4
J: TRBJ2-1
DNA: TGTGCCAGCAGTGACTTAGCGGGAGTAGACTACAATGAGCAGTTCTTC
CDR3: CASSDLAGVDYNEQFF

D: .
size: .
V: TRBV7-2
J: TRBJ1-5
DNA: TGTGCCAGCAGCTTAGTAAGGGAGAGAAGCAATCAGCCCCAGCATTTT
CDR3: CASSLVRERSNQPQHF

D: .
size: once
V: TRBV10-3
J: TRBJ1-3
DNA: TGTGCCATCAGTGAGGGGCGACTGAGTGACACCATATATTTT
CDR3: CAISEGRLSDTIYF

D: .
size: .
V: TRBV7-7
J: TRBJ2-2
DNA: TGTGCTAGCAGCTTAGCGCTCAGGCTATCCAACACCGGGGAGCTGTTTTTT
CDR3: CASSLALRLSNTGELFF

D: TRBD2
size: .
V: TRBV27
J: TRBJ2-3
DNA: TGTGCCAGCAGTTCCGGGAGGGCCGCGGCAGATACGCAGTATTTT
CDR3: CASSSGRAAADTQYF

D: TRBD2
size: .
V: TRBV5-1
J: TRBJ2-2
DNA: TGCGCCAGTGGGACTAGCGACACCGGGGAGCTGTTTTTT
CDR3: CASGTSDTGELFF

D: .
size: .
V: TRBV28
J: TRBJ1-5
DNA: TGTGCCAGCAGTTTACTGGGTAACCAGCCCCAGCATTTT
CDR3: CASSLLGNQPQHF

D: .
size: .
V: TRBV11-2
J: TRBJ1-5
DNA: TGTGCCAGCAGCTTAGATCGGCGGGTCCAGCCCCAGCATTTT
CDR3: CASSLDRRVQPQHF

D: .
size: .
V: TRBV10-1
J: TRBJ2-3
DNA: TGCGCCAGCAGTGAGGGGCTGGGGGCAGATACGCAGTATTTT
CDR3: CASSEGLGADTQYF

D: .
size: .
V: TRBV6-1
J: TRBJ1-4
DNA: TGTGCCATCCCACCAGGAAACGAAAAACTGTTTTTT
CDR3: CAIPPGNEKLFF

D: TRBD1
size: .
V: TRBV5-1
J: TRBJ2-7
DNA: TGCGCCAGCAGCTGGGGACAGGGGGCTTTCGAGCAGTACTTC
CDR3: CASSWGQGAFEQYF

D: .
size: .
V: TRBV5-4
J: TRBJ1-1
DNA: TGTGCCAGTTCTCCGGCCAACACTGAAGCTTTCTTT
CDR3: CASSPANTEAFF

D: .
size: .
V: TRBV21-1
J: TRBJ2-6
DNA: TGTGCCAGCAGAAAGAAGAACATTTGGGTTTCTGGGGCCAACGTCCTGACTTTC
CDR3: CASRKKNIWVSGANVLTF

D: .
size: .
V: TRBV7-5
J: TRBJ1-2
DNA: TGTGCCAGAAGCTTTTCTCCCCTTAACTATGGCTACACCTTC
CDR3: CARSFSPLNYGYTF

D: .
size: .
V: TRBV20-1
J: TRBJ2-1
DNA: TGCAGTGCTAGAGTATACAATGAGCAGTTCTTC
CDR3: CSARVYNEQFF

D: .
size: .
V: TRBV25-1
J: TRBJ1-3
DNA: TGTGCCAGCAGTACAGGAAACACCATATATTTT
CDR3: CASSTGNTIYF

D: .
size: .
V: TRBV18
J: TRBJ1-1
DNA: TGTGCCAGCTCCGGACAGACGAACACTGAAGCTTTCTTT
CDR3: CASSGQTNTEAFF

D: .
size: .
V: TRBV5-4
J: TRBJ1-2
DNA: TGTGCCAGCAGCTCGATGCTAGACACAGTGGACCCTTTGGACACCTTC
CDR3: CASSSMLDTVDPLDTF

D: .
size: .
V: TRBV27
J: TRBJ2-7
DNA: TGTGCCAGCAGTTTATCAGACAGCTACGAGCAGTACTTC
CDR3: CASSLSDSYEQYF

D: .
size: .
V: TRBV27
J: TRBJ2-5
DNA: TGTGCCAGCAGTTTTGACAGACAAGAGACCCAGTACTTC
CDR3: CASSFDRQETQYF

D: TRBD1
size: .
V: TRBV5-8
J: TRBJ2-2
DNA: TGTGCCAGCAGCCGAACAGGGGCGATAGGGGAGCTGTTTTTT
CDR3: CASSRTGAIGELFF

D: .
size: .
V: TRBV6-4
J: TRBJ2-3
DNA: TGTGCCAGCACCTTCTCCGCGGGGAGCACAGATACGCAGTATTTT
CDR3: CASTFSAGSTDTQYF

D: TRBD1
size: .
V: TRBV7-2
J: TRBJ1-2
DNA: TGTGCCAGCAGCTTCTTAGACAGGGTGGGTGGCTACACCTTC
CDR3: CASSFLDRVGGYTF

D: .
size: .
V: TRBV7-8
J: TRBJ2-7
DNA: TGTGCCAGCAGCTCGACAGTTAGCTCCTACGAGCAGTACTTC
CDR3: CASSSTVSSYEQYF

D: .
size: .
V: TRBV11-2
J: TRBJ2-3
DNA: TGTGCCAGCAGCTTAGGAATTCGGGCGCCGCAACCCCGTGGGTATACGCAGTATTTT
CDR3: CASSLGIRAPQPRGYTQYF

D: .
size: .
V: TRBV9
J: TRBJ2-7
DNA: TGTGCCAGCAGCTCCCGGGGGTTTCCCAACGAGCAGTACTTC
CDR3: CASSSRGFPNEQYF

D: .
size: .
V: TRBV7-8
J: TRBJ2-2
DNA: TGTGCCAGCAGCCAGATTCAGTCCACCGGGGAGCTGTTTTTT
CDR3: CASSQIQSTGELFF

D: .
size: .
V: TRBV29-1
J: TRBJ1-1
DNA: TGCAGCGTTGAGAACAGGGTGGCGGACACTGAAGCTTTCTTT
CDR3: CSVENRVADTEAFF

D: TRBD2
size: .
V: TRBV27
J: TRBJ2-7
DNA: TGTGCCAGCAGGCGACGCCCGGGACTAGCGGGAGGTTCCGGGGTAGGGGAGCAGTACTTC
CDR3: CASRRRPGLAGGSGVGEQYF

D: TRBD1
size: .
V: TRBV11-2
J: TRBJ1-5
DNA: TGTGCCAGCAGCTCACAGGGGTTTGGGAATCAGCCCCAGCATTTT
CDR3: CASSSQGFGNQPQHF

D: TRBD2
size: .
V: TRBV19
J: TRBJ2-7
DNA: TGTGCCAGCCGGCGGTCGGGGGGTTATTTGACCGAGCAGTACTTC
CDR3: CASRRSGGYLTEQYF

D: .
size: .
V: TRBV7-6
J: TRBJ2-7
DNA: TGTGCCAGCAGCTTAGCTAGTCGGACCTACGAGCAGTACTTC
CDR3: CASSLASRTYEQYF

D: .
size: .
V: TRBV5-4
J: TRBJ1-2
DNA: TGTGCCAGCAGCTCATCTCCCGGGGGGGGCTCTAACTATGGCTACACCTTC
CDR3: CASSSSPGGGSNYGYTF

D: .
size: .
V: TRBV14
J: TRBJ2-3
DNA: TGTGCCAGCAGCCCAAGCAGTCGCACAGATACGCAGTATTTT
CDR3: CASSPSSRTDTQYF

D: TRBD2
size: .
V: TRBV5-1
J: TRBJ2-1
DNA: TGCGCCAGTAAACCCAATAAGCGGGAGTTGGGCGATGAGCAGTTCTTC
CDR3: CASKPNKRELGDEQFF

D: .
size: .
V: TRBV11-3
J: TRBJ2-7
DNA: TGTGCCAGCAGCTTAGAGGGGTCCCACGAGCAGTACTTC
CDR3: CASSLEGSHEQYF

D: .
size: .
V: TRBV18
J: TRBJ2-3
DNA: TGTGCCAGCTCACCGATAGAAATAGCCAACTATGACCCAGATACGCAGTATTTT
CDR3: CASSPIEIANYDPDTQYF

D: .
size: .
V: TRBV18
J: TRBJ1-5
DNA: TGTGCCAGCTCACCACAGGGGGGCAATCAGCCCCAGCATTTT
CDR3: CASSPQGGNQPQHF

D: .
size: .
V: TRBV28
J: TRBJ1-1
DNA: TGTGCCAGCAGCACCAGCTACAGTCTGATAGAAGCTTTCTTT
CDR3: CASSTSYSLIEAFF

D: TRBD1
size: .
V: TRBV6-5
J: TRBJ2-7
DNA: TGTGCCAGCAGTTACCGTGGACAGGGTTACGAGCAGTACTTC
CDR3: CASSYRGQGYEQYF

D: .
size: .
V: TRBV6-1
J: TRBJ2-7
DNA: TGTGCCAGCAGTGAAGCTACTAGAGGCTACGAGCAGTACTTC
CDR3: CASSEATRGYEQYF

D: .
size: .
V: TRBV5-1
J: TRBJ2-2
DNA: TGCGCCAGCAGCTGGCCAGACCTCACCGGGGAGCTGTTTTTT
CDR3: CASSWPDLTGELFF

D: .
size: .
V: TRBV7-3
J: TRBJ2-5
DNA: TGTGCCAGCAGCTCCGTAGCGGAAGAGACCCAGTACTTC
CDR3: CASSSVAEETQYF

D: .
size: .
V: TRBV7-2
J: TRBJ2-1
DNA: TGTGCCAGCAGCTTAAGCGCACGAGAGCAGTTCTTC
CDR3: CASSLSAREQFF

D: .
size: .
V: TRBV11-2
J: TRBJ2-1
DNA: TGTGCCAGCAGCTTACGCCAGGGGTCCTACAATGAGCAGTTCTTC
CDR3: CASSLRQGSYNEQFF

D: .
size: .
V: TRBV18
J: TRBJ2-3
DNA: TGTGCCAGCTCGGACTTGGTAGTGGATACGCAGTATTTT
CDR3: CASSDLVVDTQYF

D: .
size: .
V: TRBV18
J: TRBJ1-1
DNA: TGTGCCAGCTCACCTAGTTCAGAGTTAGAAGCTTTCTTT
CDR3: CASSPSSELEAFF

D: TRBD2
size: .
V: TRBV7-2
J: TRBJ2-5
DNA: TGTGCCAGCAGCTCCGGACTAGCTTTGGGGACCCAGTACTTC
CDR3: CASSSGLALGTQYF

D: .
size: .
V: TRBV9
J: TRBJ2-1
DNA: TGTGCCAGCAGCGTAGCTGGAGGGAGTATTTACAATGAGCAGTTCTTC
CDR3: CASSVAGGSIYNEQFF

D: .
size: .
V: TRBV28
J: TRBJ1-4
DNA: TGTGCCAGCAGTCTACAGGGCGGTAGTTCGAAAAAACTGTTTTTT
CDR3: CASSLQGGSSKKLFF

D: TRBD1
size: .
V: TRBV5-1
J: TRBJ2-7
DNA: TGCGCCAGCAGGCCCGGGACAGAGCTCTACGAGCAGTACTTC
CDR3: CASRPGTELYEQYF

D: .
size: .
V: TRBV29-1
J: TRBJ2-3
DNA: TGCAGCGTTGTCAGGGCGACAGATACGCAGTATTTT
CDR3: CSVVRATDTQYF

D: .
size: .
V: TRBV18
J: TRBJ2-2
DNA: TGTGCCAGCTCACCACCAGCGGGCTTGGGCACCGGGGAGCTGTTTTTT
CDR3: CASSPPAGLGTGELFF

D: .
size: .
V: TRBV4-3
J: TRBJ2-1
DNA: TGCGCCAGCAGCCAAGATCCCGGACTCTCCGATGAGCAGTTCTTC
CDR3: CASSQDPGLSDEQFF

D: .
size: .
V: TRBV7-9
J: TRBJ2-3
DNA: TGTGCCAGCAGCCCTCGTCCCGTCAGTACGCAGTATTTT
CDR3: CASSPRPVSTQYF

D: .
size: .
V: TRBV5-1
J: TRBJ1-2
DNA: TGCGCCAGCAGCTTGGCCCCACAGACTAACTATGGCTACACCTTC
CDR3: CASSLAPQTNYGYTF